The following is a T cell receptor (beta chain) sequence with its context. Antigen unknown. Preparation of TRB cDNA libraries relied on 5' RACE carrying UMI labels. TCRdb reanalyzed the 5' RACE reads, giving one entry per CDR3 protein sequence and no DNA. The table lists around 120,000 distinct CDR3 sequences, with approximately 0.54% in the top ten. The CDR3 extends over 12 amino acids. Germline V gives CDR1 ENHRY, CDR2 SYGVKD. Naive CD8+ T cells carried a CD45RO-CCR7+CD27+CD95- phenotype. This sample was taken from a study of CXCR3-negative and CXCR3-positive naive CD8 T cells. Whole-study results and caveats: Greater hydrophobicity was found in TRB CDR3s of CXCR3-positive naive cells than of CXCR3-negative naive cells.

This receptor was obtained from a human donor in good health. Some clones in this sample may be carry-over from other donors' samples. This rearrangement joins TRBV10-3 to TRBJ1-1. Sequenced: naive CXCR3+ CD8+ T cells from blood. Noted subset: CD45RO-CCR7+CD27+CD95- naive CD8+ T cells expressing CXCR3 (TNR3+). The CDR3 sequence: CAISDQAPEAFF.